This T cell receptor beta chain was sequenced in a study of cytomegalovirus exposure and HLA in healthy donors. About the research overall: Per a later analysis, the approximately 690 first-cohort and 120 validation repertoires shared one platform. General study results and limits: The majority of TCR sequences were rare, yet some public TCRs appeared in many donors.

TCRdb's table, derived via immunoSEQ multiplex PCR, lists solely in-frame clones and lacks some. The sample has about 150,000 clones; approximately 94% are singletons. Per the germline V gene, CDR1 is SGDLS and CDR2 is YYNGEE. This CDR3 contains 15 residues. The V end was cut by 0 bases, the J end by 0 bases, with 7 bases between. Concerning this clone itself: Its target is not known.

The donors belonged to the roughly 110-subject validation cohort, separate from the approximately 700-subject first cohort. The chain is built from TRBV9 and TRBJ2-1; D is possibly TRBD2 (6 bases). This TCR derives from a man aged 18 to 30 in good health and CMV-seropositive. Material: PBMCs. This CDR3 reads CASSVDGGSYNEQFF. CDR3 bases: TGTGCCAGCAGCGTAGACGGGGGCTCCTACAATGAGCAGTTCTTC.